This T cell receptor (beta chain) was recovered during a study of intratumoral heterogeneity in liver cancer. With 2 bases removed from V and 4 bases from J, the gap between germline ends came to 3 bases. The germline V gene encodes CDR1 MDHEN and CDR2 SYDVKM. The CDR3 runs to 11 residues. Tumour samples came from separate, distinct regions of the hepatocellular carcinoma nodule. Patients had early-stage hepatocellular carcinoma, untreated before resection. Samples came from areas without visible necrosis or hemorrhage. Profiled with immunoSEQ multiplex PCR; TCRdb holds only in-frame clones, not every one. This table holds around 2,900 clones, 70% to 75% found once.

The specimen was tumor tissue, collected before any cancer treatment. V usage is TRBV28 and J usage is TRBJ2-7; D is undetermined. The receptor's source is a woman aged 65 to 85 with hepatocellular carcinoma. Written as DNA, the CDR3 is TGTGCCAGCAGTTTAGGGTACGAGCAGTACTTC. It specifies CASSLGYEQYF.